These 31 T cell receptor beta chains came from one sample sequenced in a study of cytomegalovirus exposure and HLA in healthy donors (TCRdb year 2017). To prepare the library, the immunoSEQ multiplex PCR assay was applied. For the multiplex PCR, a mixture combining 60 forward primers for TCR Vbeta segments and 13 reverse primers for TCR Jbeta segments was used. As stored in TCRdb, this immuneACCESS dataset retains in-frame rearrangements with V and J assigned. A fraction of the clones does not appear; measured against another copy, unresolved V genes explain less than half of the discrepancy, and the remainder lacks a known reason. In this sample the table shows around 90,000 clones, less than 70% of which occur a single time. The ten largest clones represent about 2.3% of the sample. Sample: PBMCs. These receptors all come from a human donor in good health.

The J gene is TRBJ2-1, the V gene TRBV13; 8 bases map to TRBD2. The V gene's germline CDR1 is PRHDT and CDR2 FYEKMQ (reference sequence). The V segment lost 1 base and the J segment 6 bases; nucleotides outside the gene matches: 5. This CDR3 contains 15 residues. This CDR3 reads CASSLAGGASNEQFF. The CDR3 DNA sequence: TGTGCCAGCAGCTTAGCCGGGGGGGCCAGCAATGAGCAGTTCTTC.

This clone appeared a few times. The rearrangement links TRBV10-1 to TRBJ1-6, with 9 bases that match TRBD1. The CDR3 spans 21 residues. After removal of 3 bases from V and 6 bases from J, the junction contained 21 bases not matched to a gene. Germline V CDR1 and CDR2: WNHNN, SYGVQD (reference sequence). The CDR3 protein is CASSEEAGGGQGSPLNSPLHF. CDR3 nucleotides: TGCGCCAGCAGTGAAGAGGCAGGCGGCGGACAGGGGAGCCCTCTTAATTCACCCCTCCACTTT.

The rearrangement links TRBV15 to TRBJ1-4; D not resolved. Germline V gives CDR1 LNHNV, CDR2 YYDKDF (reference sequence). V was cut by 0 bases and J by 3 bases, with 11 bases left in between. The CDR3 has 16 amino acids. The CDR3 region is CATSRDPTISNEKLFF. The DNA of the CDR3 is TGTGCCACCAGCAGAGATCCGACAATTTCTAATGAAAAACTGTTTTTT.

The rearrangement uses TRBV4-3 and TRBJ1-3; D possibly corresponds to TRBD1 (5 bases). Trimming stripped 0 bases from V and 4 bases from J, with 7 bases between. This CDR3 contains 14 residues. Germline-derived CDR1 and CDR2 are LGHNA and YSLEER. In DNA form, the CDR3 reads TGCGCCAGCAGCCAAGATTGGGGCGGAAACACCATATATTTT. It is translated as CASSQDWGGNTIYF.

V gene TRBV18 combines with J gene TRBJ2-1; TRBD1 is a possible D gene (6 bases). This CDR3 is built from 15 residues. The V gene lost 2 bases and the J gene lost 4 bases, with 12 bases spanning the gap. Germline CDR1 is KGHSH and CDR2 is LQKENI. The chain's CDR3 is CASSPVDSQYNEQFF. The CDR3 bases are TGTGCCAGCTCACCAGTGGACAGTCAATACAATGAGCAGTTCTTC. Full variable domain (missing parts from reference TRBV18 and TRBJ2-1): NAGVMQNPRHLVRRRGQEARLRCSPMKGHSHVYWYRQLPEEGLKFMVYLQKENIIDESGMPKERFSAEFPKEGPSILRIQQVVRGDSAAYFCASSPVDSQYNEQFFGPGTRLTVL.

The rearrangement uses TRBV15 and TRBJ2-1; D may be TRBD2 (5 bases). The CDR3 is made up of 17 amino acids. Germline CDR1 and CDR2: LNHNV and YYDKDF (reference sequence). The V end was cut by 4 bases, the J end by 2 bases, with 18 bases between. CDR3 loop: CATSKPTSTEAYNEQFF. The CDR3 region has the DNA TGTGCCACCAGCAAACCGACCTCTACGGAGGCCTACAATGAGCAGTTCTTC.

V is TRBV7-2 and J is TRBJ2-6, with 9 nucleotides matching TRBD1. The CDR3 runs to 18 residues. The germline V gene encodes CDR1 SGHTA and CDR2 FQGNSA. V trimming: 1 base; J trimming: 0 bases; junction bases outside the gene matches: 4. The CDR3 DNA sequence: TGTGCCAGCAGCTTAGGGACAGGGGTGGACTCTGGGGCCAACGTCCTGACTTTC. It translates to CASSLGTGVDSGANVLTF. The whole variable domain, filled in from reference TRBV7-2 and TRBJ2-6, reads GAGVSQSPSNKVTEKGKDVELRCDPISGHTALYWYRQSLGQGLEFLIYFQGNSAPDKSGLPSDRFSAERTGGSVSTLTIQRTQQEDSAVYLCASSLGTGVDSGANVLTFGAGSRLTVL.

The rearrangement links TRBV4-1 to TRBJ2-1, with a possible D match to TRBD2 (7 bases). The CDR3 has 17 amino acids. V shed 0 bases and J shed 4 bases, with 16 bases lying between them. Looked up from germline, CDR1 is MGHRA and CDR2 is YSYEKL. CDR3 region: CASSQDGKGGPYNEQFF. The CDR3 nucleotides read TGCGCCAGCAGCCAAGATGGGAAGGGGGGGCCGTACAATGAGCAGTTCTTC.

Concerning this clone itself: Its ends do not fully match the called genes, so a read error is possible. The chain uses TRBV4-1 and TRBJ1-5; no clear D. From germline, CDR1 is MGHRA and CDR2 YSYEKL. The CDR3 loop spans 15 amino acids. CDR3 coding DNA: TGCGCCAGCAGCCAAGACGGAGGGATCAATAAGCCCCAGCATTTT. It yields the protein CASSQDGGINKPQHF.

The gene calls are TRBV7-6 and TRBJ2-1; 11 bases align to TRBD2. This CDR3 spans 18 amino acids. Germline trimming cut 5 bases from V and 0 bases from J; bases unmatched to any gene: 9. Per the germline V gene, CDR1 is SGHVS and CDR2 is FNYEAQ. The CDR3 sequence is CASSHRLAGLTSYNEQFF. The CDR3 DNA is TGTGCCAGCAGCCACCGACTAGCGGGGTTGACCTCCTACAATGAGCAGTTCTTC.

The rearrangement uses TRBV2 and TRBJ2-3, with 9 bases aligning to TRBD1. The V and J ends lost 3 bases and 1 base, in that order; junction bases with no gene match: 2. The CDR3 is 15 residues long. Per germline, CDR1 SNHLY and CDR2 FYNNEI. CDR3 DNA sequence: TGTGCCAGCAGTGAGGGACAGGGACGCACAGATACGCAGTATTTT. This translates into CASSEGQGRTDTQYF.

CDR3 DNA: TGTGCCAGACGAGAGGGCGCCACAGGGGACACCGGGGAGCTGTTTTTT. Protein sequence: CARREGATGDTGELFF. The chain recombines TRBV19 with TRBJ2-2; 7 bases are shared with TRBD1. J was trimmed by 3 bases and V by 9 bases; bases with no gene match: 13. CDR1 is LNHDA, CDR2 SQIVND, per germline (reference sequence). The CDR3 has 16 residues.

The chain couples TRBV30 to TRBJ1-6; perhaps TRBD1 as D (5 bases). V dropped 0 bases and J dropped 7 bases, with 13 bases sitting between them. This CDR3 spans 15 amino acids. Germline CDR1 is GTSNPN and CDR2 is SVGIG (reference sequence). CDR3 DNA: TGTGCCTGGAGTGTCAAGGGGTCAGGGAATTCACCCCTCCACTTT. This codes for CAWSVKGSGNSPLHF.

This clone was recorded a few times. The chain combines TRBV7-9 with TRBJ1-1; a weak D match, TRBD1 (5 bases). V lost 5 bases and J lost 1, with 11 bases in between. The CDR3 covers 14 residues. In germline, CDR1 is SEHNR, CDR2 FQNEAQ (reference sequence). CDR3 sequence (DNA): TGTGCCAGCAGCCTTCAGGGATCGAACACTGAAGCTTTCTTT. Its translation: CASSLQGSNTEAFF.

J is TRBJ1-3 and V is TRBV6-6; unclear D gene. The V gene's germline CDR1 is MNHNY and CDR2 SVGAGI (reference sequence). The CDR3 is 16 amino acids. V was cut by 2 bases and J by 0 bases, with 11 bases left in between. CDR3 bases: TGTGCCAGCAGTTACATGTCCGTGGCCTCTGGAAACACCATATATTTT. This gives the protein CASSYMSVASGNTIYF.

The gene calls are TRBV7-9 and TRBJ2-5, with D uncertain. Germline values: CDR1 SEHNR, CDR2 FQNEAQ (reference sequence). Trimming cost V 5 bases and J 4 bases, with 20 bases left between them. The CDR3 extends over 16 amino acids. CDR3 nucleotide sequence: TGTGCCAGCAGCGCGAACTCCGGCGGCTCCCCAGAGACCCAGTACTTC. It encodes CASSANSGGSPETQYF.

CDR3 bases: TGTGCCACCAGCAGAGCTTTCAGGGGACAAGAGACCCAGTACTTC. This encodes CATSRAFRGQETQYF. The rearrangement uses TRBV15 and TRBJ2-5; maybe TRBD1 (6 bases). V lost 1 base, J lost 2 bases, and 11 bases lay in between. The CDR3 sequence is 15 residues long. Germline CDR1 LNHNV, CDR2 YYDKDF (reference sequence).

The J gene is TRBJ2-3, the V gene TRBV29-1; 7 bases map to TRBD1. V trimming: 7 bases; J trimming: 7 bases; junction bases outside the gene matches: 11. Germline V gene sequence: CDR1 SQVTM, CDR2 ANQGSEA. This CDR3 contains 13 residues. CDR3 sequence: CSAAGTESYTQYF. In DNA form, the CDR3 reads TGCAGCGCCGCCGGGACAGAGAGTTATACGCAGTATTTT.

The chain links TRBV4-1 to TRBJ2-2; 7 positions agree with TRBD1. V lost 4 bases to trimming and J lost 5 bases; unmatched junction nucleotides: 7. Germline CDR1 is MGHRA and CDR2 is YSYEKL. This CDR3 has 15 amino acids. CDR3 DNA sequence: TGCGCCAGCAGCCTTCCGGGACAGAATACCGGGGAGCTGTTTTTT. It yields the protein CASSLPGQNTGELFF.

This sequence joins TRBV10-2 and TRBJ1-6; TRBD1 matches 9 bases. Trimming removed 6 bases from V and 7 bases from J; junction bases left unmatched: 4. The length of the CDR3 is 14 residues. Germline CDR1 is WSHSY and CDR2 is SAAADI. Here the CDR3 DNA reads TGCGCCAGCAGGGGACAGGGAGGAAATTCACCCCTCCACTTT. Its protein product is CASRGQGGNSPLHF.

This clone has just one count. The DNA is omitted, as the CDR3 cannot be located on it reliably, and the CDR3 follows TCRdb's listing. The chain uses TRBV27 and TRBJ2-7; no check of the table's D call, TRBD2, against the DNA was made. Germline V CDR1 and CDR2: MNHEY, SMNVEV (reference sequence). The CDR3 is 16 residues long, counting both termini. The CDR3 sequence: CASSYTFGEVAYEQYF.

V usage is TRBV9 and J usage is TRBJ1-3; 10 bases match TRBD1. There are 16 residues in the CDR3. Germline CDR1 SGDLS, CDR2 YYNGEE. V was pared by 1 base and J by 4 bases, with 5 bases of the junction left unmatched. The CDR3 DNA reads TGTGCCAGCAGCGTAACCGACAGGGGGCCCGGAAACACCATATATTTT. Its translation: CASSVTDRGPGNTIYF. Drawing the rest from reference TRBV9 and TRBJ1-3, the complete variable domain is DSGVTQTPKHLITATGQRVTLRCSPRSGDLSVYWYQQSLDQGLQFLIQYYNGEERAKGNILERFSAQQFPDLHSELNLSSLELGDSALYFCASSVTDRGPGNTIYFGEGSWLTVV.

The chain is built from TRBV13 and TRBJ1-1; the match to TRBD1 covers 11 bases. The CDR3 length is 15 residues. The germline CDR1 and CDR2 sequences are PRHDT and FYEKMQ (reference sequence). V shed 5 bases, J shed 7 bases, and the junction held 9 bases outside the gene matches. The CDR3 sequence: CASSLNRDRGNEAFF. The DNA of the CDR3 is TGTGCCAGCAGCCTAAACCGGGACAGGGGGAATGAAGCTTTCTTT.

This chain connects TRBV6-4 to TRBJ1-2; no clear D. The CDR3 spans 14 residues. Germline assignment: CDR1 MRHNA and CDR2 SNTAGT. With 11 bases removed from V and 8 bases from J, the gap between germline ends came to 24 bases. The CDR3 bases are TGTGCCTCCTCCCCCGGATCGGGGTTGGGGGGCTACACCTTC. Translated, it gives CASSPGSGLGGYTF.

This clone has just one count. The V gene is TRBV19, the J gene TRBJ2-3, with 11 bases fitting TRBD2. The V gene end was trimmed by 0 bases and the J gene end by 5 bases; junction bases not matched to a gene: 4. Germline assignment: CDR1 LNHDA and CDR2 SQIVND (reference sequence). The CDR3 length is 16 residues. This CDR3 reads CASSIEASGGRDTQYF. The CDR3 DNA reads as TGTGCCAGTAGTATAGAAGCTAGCGGGGGGAGAGATACGCAGTATTTT. The full variable domain, its missing parts supplied by reference TRBV19 and TRBJ2-3, is DGGITQSPKYLFRKEGQNVTLSCEQNLNHDAMYWYRQDPGQGLRLIYYSQIVNDFQKGDIAEGYSVSREKKESFPLTVTSAQKNPTAFYLCASSIEASGGRDTQYFGPGTRLTVL.

The CDR3 nucleotides are TGTGCCCGCACCAGGACAGGGTATTCTGAGCAGTTCTTC. As protein: CARTRTGYSEQFF. The rearrangement joins TRBV6-5 to TRBJ2-1, with TRBD1 matching over 8 bases. V was clipped by 11 bases and J by 9 bases; unmatched bases: 12. The germline CDR1 and CDR2 sequences are MNHEY and SVGAGI. This CDR3 is 13 amino acids long.

The chain links TRBV11-2 to TRBJ2-5; 8 nucleotides match TRBD1. The germline CDR1 and CDR2 sequences are SGHAT and FQNNGV. The CDR3 covers 14 residues. V lost 4 bases and J lost 5; bases outside the gene matches: 6. CDR3 protein: CASSWAGGGETQYF. DNA for the CDR3: TGTGCCAGCAGCTGGGCAGGGGGCGGGGAGACCCAGTACTTC. Full variable domain (remainder filled in from reference TRBV11-2 and TRBJ2-5): EAGVAQSPRYKIIEKRQSVAFWCNPISGHATLYWYQQILGQGPKLLIQFQNNGVVDDSQLPKDRFSAERLKGVDSTLKIQPAKLEDSAVYLCASSWAGGGETQYFGPGTRLLVL.

Concerning this clone: A read error may produce the germline difference seen at one junction end. This chain links TRBV4-1 with TRBJ2-5; D gene ambiguous. Germline assignment: CDR1 MGHRA and CDR2 YSYEKL. The CDR3 has 17 residues. In DNA form, the CDR3 reads TGCGCCAGCAGTGATCATCTGAGGATCATCGTCGACGAGATCCAGTACTTC. Translation gives CASSDHLRIIVDEIQYF.

The V call is TRBV2, the J call TRBJ2-3; 8 positions agree with TRBD2. The ends lost 8 bases at V and 3 bases at J; junction bases unmatched: 7. The V gene's germline CDR1 is SNHLY and CDR2 FYNNEI. CDR3 length equals 14 residues. The CDR3 spells CASGGLGTTDTQYF. The CDR3 DNA sequence: TGTGCCAGCGGGGGACTAGGGACGACAGATACGCAGTATTTT.

The chain has TRBV18 and TRBJ1-4, with 7 bases lining up with TRBD1. Germline V gene sequence: CDR1 KGHSH, CDR2 LQKENI. The CDR3 totals 14 residues. Unmatched junction bases numbered 5, after V lost 3 bases and J lost 7 bases. CDR3 DNA: TGTGCCAGCTCACCGGACAGGTCTAGTGAAAAACTGTTTTTT. Protein product: CASSPDRSSEKLFF.

Only a few counts were recorded for this clone. The J gene is TRBJ2-1, the V gene TRBV6-1, with 7 bases fitting TRBD1. This CDR3 spans 14 amino acids. With 7 bases clipped from V and 0 bases from J, the junction kept 3 bases outside the gene matches. Germline V gene data show CDR1 as MNHNS and CDR2 as SASEGT. CDR3 coding DNA: TGTGCCAGCACCAGGGGGAGCTCCTACAATGAGCAGTTCTTC. It is translated as CASTRGSSYNEQFF.